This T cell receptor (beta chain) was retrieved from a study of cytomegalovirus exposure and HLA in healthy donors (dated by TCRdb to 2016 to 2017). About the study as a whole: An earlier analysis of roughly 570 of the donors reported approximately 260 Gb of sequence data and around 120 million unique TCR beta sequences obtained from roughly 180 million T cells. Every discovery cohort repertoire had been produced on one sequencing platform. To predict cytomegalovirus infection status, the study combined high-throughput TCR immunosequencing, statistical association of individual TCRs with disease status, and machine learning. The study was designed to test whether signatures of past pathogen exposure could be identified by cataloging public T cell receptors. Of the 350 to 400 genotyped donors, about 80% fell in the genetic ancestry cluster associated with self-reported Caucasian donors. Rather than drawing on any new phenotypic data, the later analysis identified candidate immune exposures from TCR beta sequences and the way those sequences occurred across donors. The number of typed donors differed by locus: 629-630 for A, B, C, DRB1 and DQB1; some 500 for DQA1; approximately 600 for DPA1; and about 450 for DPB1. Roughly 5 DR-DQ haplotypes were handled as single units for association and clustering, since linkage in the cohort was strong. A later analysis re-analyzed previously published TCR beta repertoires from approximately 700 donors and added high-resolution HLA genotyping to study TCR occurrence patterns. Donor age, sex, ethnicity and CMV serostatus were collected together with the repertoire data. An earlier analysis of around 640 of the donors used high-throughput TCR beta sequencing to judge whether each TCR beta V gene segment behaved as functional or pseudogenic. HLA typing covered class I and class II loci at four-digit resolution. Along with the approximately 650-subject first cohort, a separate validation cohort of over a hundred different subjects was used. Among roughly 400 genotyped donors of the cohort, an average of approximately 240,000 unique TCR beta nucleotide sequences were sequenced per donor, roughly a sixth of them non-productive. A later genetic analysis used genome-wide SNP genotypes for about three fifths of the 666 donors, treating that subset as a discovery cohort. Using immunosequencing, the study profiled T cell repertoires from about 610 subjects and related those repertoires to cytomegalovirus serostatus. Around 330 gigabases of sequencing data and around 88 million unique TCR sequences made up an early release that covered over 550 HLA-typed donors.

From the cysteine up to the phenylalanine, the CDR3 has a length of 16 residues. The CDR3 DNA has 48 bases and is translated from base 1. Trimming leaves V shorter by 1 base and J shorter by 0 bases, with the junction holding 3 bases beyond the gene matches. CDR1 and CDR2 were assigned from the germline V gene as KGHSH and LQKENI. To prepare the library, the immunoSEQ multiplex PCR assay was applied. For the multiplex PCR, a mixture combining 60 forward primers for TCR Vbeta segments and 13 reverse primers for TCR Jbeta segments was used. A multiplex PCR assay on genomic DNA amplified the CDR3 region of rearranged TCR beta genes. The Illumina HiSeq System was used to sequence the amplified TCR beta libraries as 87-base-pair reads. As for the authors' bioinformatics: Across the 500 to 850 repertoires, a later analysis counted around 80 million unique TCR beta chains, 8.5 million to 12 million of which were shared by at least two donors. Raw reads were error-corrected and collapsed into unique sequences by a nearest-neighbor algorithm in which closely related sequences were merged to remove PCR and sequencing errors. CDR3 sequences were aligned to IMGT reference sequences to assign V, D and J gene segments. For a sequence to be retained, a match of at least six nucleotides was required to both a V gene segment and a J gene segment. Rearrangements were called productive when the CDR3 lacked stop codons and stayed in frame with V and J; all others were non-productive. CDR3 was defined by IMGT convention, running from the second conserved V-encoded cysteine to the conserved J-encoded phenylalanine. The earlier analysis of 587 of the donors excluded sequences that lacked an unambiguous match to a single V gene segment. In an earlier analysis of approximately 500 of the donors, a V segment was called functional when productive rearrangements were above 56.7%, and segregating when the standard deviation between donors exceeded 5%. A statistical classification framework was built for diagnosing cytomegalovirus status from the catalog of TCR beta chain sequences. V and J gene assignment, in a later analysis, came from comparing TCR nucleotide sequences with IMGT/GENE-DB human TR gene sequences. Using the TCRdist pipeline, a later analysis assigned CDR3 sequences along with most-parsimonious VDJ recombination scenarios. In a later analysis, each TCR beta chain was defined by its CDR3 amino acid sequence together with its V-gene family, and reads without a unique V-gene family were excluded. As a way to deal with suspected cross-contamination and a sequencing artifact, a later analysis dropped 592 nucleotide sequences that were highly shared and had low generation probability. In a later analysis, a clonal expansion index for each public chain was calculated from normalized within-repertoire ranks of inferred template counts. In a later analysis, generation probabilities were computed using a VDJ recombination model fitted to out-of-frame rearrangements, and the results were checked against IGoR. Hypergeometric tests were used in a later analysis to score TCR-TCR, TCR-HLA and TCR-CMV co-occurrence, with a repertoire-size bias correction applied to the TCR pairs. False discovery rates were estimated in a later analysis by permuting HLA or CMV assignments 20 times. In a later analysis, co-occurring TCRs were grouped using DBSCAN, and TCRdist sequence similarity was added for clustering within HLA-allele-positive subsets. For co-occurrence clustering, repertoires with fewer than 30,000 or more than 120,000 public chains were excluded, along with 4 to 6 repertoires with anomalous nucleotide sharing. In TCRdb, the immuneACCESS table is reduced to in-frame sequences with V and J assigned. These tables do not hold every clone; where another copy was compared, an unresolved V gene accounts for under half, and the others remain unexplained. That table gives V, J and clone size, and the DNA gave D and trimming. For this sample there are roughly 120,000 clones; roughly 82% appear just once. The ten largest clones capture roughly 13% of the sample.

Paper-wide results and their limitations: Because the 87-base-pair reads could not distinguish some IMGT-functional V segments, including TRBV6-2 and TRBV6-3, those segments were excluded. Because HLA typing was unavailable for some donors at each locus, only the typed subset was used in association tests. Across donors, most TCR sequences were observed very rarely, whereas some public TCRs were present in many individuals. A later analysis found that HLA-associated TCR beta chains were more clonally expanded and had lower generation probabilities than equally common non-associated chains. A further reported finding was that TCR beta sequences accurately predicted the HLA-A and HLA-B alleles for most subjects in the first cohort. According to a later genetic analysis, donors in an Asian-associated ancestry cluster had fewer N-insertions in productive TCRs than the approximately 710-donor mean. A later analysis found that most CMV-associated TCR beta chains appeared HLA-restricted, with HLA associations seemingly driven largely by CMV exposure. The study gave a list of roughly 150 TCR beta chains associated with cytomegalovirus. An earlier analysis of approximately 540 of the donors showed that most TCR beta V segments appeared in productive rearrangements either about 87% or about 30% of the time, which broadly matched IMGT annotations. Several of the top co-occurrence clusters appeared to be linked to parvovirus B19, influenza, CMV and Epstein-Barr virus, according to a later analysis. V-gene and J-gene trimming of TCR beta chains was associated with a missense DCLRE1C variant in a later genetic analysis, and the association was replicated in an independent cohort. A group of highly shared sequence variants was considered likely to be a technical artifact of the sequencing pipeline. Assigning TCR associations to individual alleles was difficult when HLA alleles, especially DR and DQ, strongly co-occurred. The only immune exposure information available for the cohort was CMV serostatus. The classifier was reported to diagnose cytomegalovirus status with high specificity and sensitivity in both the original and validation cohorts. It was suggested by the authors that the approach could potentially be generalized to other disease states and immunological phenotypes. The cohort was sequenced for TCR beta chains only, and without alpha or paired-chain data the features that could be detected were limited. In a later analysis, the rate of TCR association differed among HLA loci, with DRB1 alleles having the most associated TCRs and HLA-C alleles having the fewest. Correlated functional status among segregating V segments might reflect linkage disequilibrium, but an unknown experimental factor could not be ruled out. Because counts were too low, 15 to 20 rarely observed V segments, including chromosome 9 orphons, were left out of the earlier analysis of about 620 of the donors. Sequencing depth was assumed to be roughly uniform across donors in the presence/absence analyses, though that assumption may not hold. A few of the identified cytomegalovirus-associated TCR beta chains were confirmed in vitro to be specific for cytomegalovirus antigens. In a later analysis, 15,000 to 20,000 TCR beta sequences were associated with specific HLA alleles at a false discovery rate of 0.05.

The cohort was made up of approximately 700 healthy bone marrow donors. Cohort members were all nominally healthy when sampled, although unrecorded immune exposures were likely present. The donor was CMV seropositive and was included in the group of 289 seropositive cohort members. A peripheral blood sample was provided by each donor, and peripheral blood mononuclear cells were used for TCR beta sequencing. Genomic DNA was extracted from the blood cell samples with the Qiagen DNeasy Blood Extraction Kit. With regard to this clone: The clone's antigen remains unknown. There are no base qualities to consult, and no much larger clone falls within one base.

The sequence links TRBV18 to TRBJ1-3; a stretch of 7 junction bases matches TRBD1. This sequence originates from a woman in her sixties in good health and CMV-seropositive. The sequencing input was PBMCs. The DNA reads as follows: TGTGCCAGCTCACCACGCCGGGACAGCTCTGGAAACACCATATATTTT. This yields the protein CASSPRRDSSGNTIYF.